These T cell receptor beta chains were read from a single sample in a study of graft-versus-host responses after intestinal transplantation. The assay was immunoSEQ multiplex PCR, and TCRdb's table has in-frame clones only and misses some. Here the sample spans approximately 8,200 clones, roughly 80% being singletons. Sample: ileum tissue, taken approximately 230 days after intestinal transplant. The receptors derive from a human patient who received an intestinal transplant, so some T cells may come from the graft donor. Both conserved end residues are part of each CDR3. The D gene is left open where the match is weak. Size values are once, few and many counts, or a class for expanded clones, and some rows have none.

few	TRBV5-4	TRBD1	TRBJ2-7	CASSQSRDSFSYEQYF	TGCGCCAGCAGCCAGAGCCGGGACAGCTTCTCCTACGAGCAGTACTTC
-	TRBV4-1	-	TRBJ2-7	CASSQAGTPREQYF	TGCGCCAGCAGCCAGGCCGGGACTCCTCGCGAGCAGTACTTC
-	TRBV6-5	-	TRBJ1-1	CASRGLVNTEAFF	TGTGCCAGCAGGGGGCTTGTGAACACTGAAGCTTTCTTT
-	TRBV27	TRBD2	TRBJ2-7	CASSSVGTSGSWVAASEQYF	TGTGCCAGCAGTTCCGTGGGGACTAGCGGGAGTTGGGTGGCGGCCTCCGAGCAGTACTTC
once	TRBV9	TRBD2	TRBJ2-2	CASSGLAGAGELFF	TGTGCCAGCAGCGGATTAGCGGGAGCCGGGGAGCTGTTTTTT
few	TRBV2	-	TRBJ2-7	CASIPGGLKYEQYF	TGTGCCAGCATCCCAGGAGGGCTTAAATACGAGCAGTACTTC
few	TRBV30	-	TRBJ1-1	CAWSANMNTEAFF	TGTGCCTGGAGTGCCAACATGAACACTGAAGCTTTCTTT
-	TRBV7-6	TRBD1	TRBJ2-7	CASSLAGTGGYEQYF	TGTGCCAGCAGTTTAGCCGGGACAGGGGGCTACGAGCAGTACTTC
-	TRBV2	TRBD1	TRBJ2-5	CASNRDRAQETQYF	TGTGCCAGCAATAGGGACAGGGCCCAAGAGACCCAGTACTTC
-	TRBV19	-	TRBJ2-3	CASSTRGRTDTQYF	TGTGCCAGTAGTACCCGGGGTAGAACAGATACGCAGTATTTT
-	TRBV6-1	-	TRBJ2-5	CASSEPVVTQYF	TGTGCCAGCAGTGAACCTGTCGTGACCCAGTACTTC
-	TRBV28	TRBD1	TRBJ2-7	CASSPLTWTGGFNEQYF	TGTGCCAGCAGTCCTCTCACGTGGACAGGGGGCTTCAACGAGCAGTACTTC
once	TRBV30	-	TRBJ2-2	CAWSATGFTGELFF	TGTGCCTGGAGCGCCACGGGTTTTACCGGGGAGCTGTTTTTT
few	TRBV13	-	TRBJ2-3	CASSPDSADTQYF	TGTGCCAGCAGTCCGGACAGCGCAGATACGCAGTATTTT
-	TRBV23-1	-	TRBJ1-5	CASTTKRTVQPQHF	TGCGCCAGCACTACCAAACGGACAGTTCAGCCCCAGCATTTT
once	TRBV5-1	TRBD2	TRBJ2-5	CASQRAGEETQYF	TGCGCCAGCCAAAGAGCGGGGGAAGAGACCCAGTACTTC
-	TRBV28	-	TRBJ2-7	CASSLLIGGSSYEQYF	TGTGCCAGCAGTTTACTGATAGGCGGCAGCTCCTACGAGCAGTACTTC
once	TRBV5-4	-	TRBJ1-2	CASNPGASSNYGYTF	TGTGCCAGCAACCCAGGGGCCAGTTCCAACTATGGCTACACCTTC
few	TRBV28	-	TRBJ1-4	CASSRRIGANEKLFF	TGTGCCAGCAGCCGAAGGATCGGGGCTAATGAAAAACTGTTTTTT
-	TRBV2	-	TRBJ1-6	CASSEAGGRNSPLHF	TGTGCCAGCAGTGAAGCAGGGGGTCGTAATTCACCCCTCCACTTT
few	TRBV6-1	-	TRBJ2-2	CASSEVGAGELFF	TGTGCCAGCAGTGAAGTGGGAGCCGGGGAGCTGTTTTTT
-	TRBV28	TRBD2	TRBJ2-5	CASRELAGDKETQYF	TGTGCCAGCAGAGAACTAGCGGGAGATAAAGAGACCCAGTACTTC
-	TRBV10-1	TRBD2	TRBJ2-1	CASSEGWERGNEQFF	TGCGCCAGCAGTGAGGGGTGGGAGCGGGGGAATGAGCAGTTCTTC
-	TRBV5-5	TRBD1	TRBJ2-7	CASRRPGQGVSYEQYF	TGTGCCAGCAGAAGACCGGGACAGGGAGTATCCTACGAGCAGTACTTC
-	TRBV7-2	-	TRBJ1-3	CASSSGSGNTIYF	TGTGCCAGCAGCTCAGGGTCTGGAAACACCATATATTTT
-	TRBV10-2	TRBD2	TRBJ2-5	CASSEDGAGGPRKTQYF	TGCGCCAGCAGTGAGGATGGGGCGGGGGGGCCTCGGAAGACCCAGTACTTC
-	TRBV28	TRBD1	TRBJ1-4	CASSLWEGANEKLFF	TGTGCCAGCAGTTTATGGGAGGGGGCGAATGAAAAACTGTTTTTT
-	TRBV6-6	TRBD1	TRBJ2-7	CASRPETGFSYEQYF	TGTGCCAGCAGACCAGAGACAGGGTTCTCCTACGAGCAGTACTTC
-	TRBV10-3	TRBD1	TRBJ2-5	CAISPRTGLQETQYF	TGTGCCATCAGTCCGCGGACAGGCCTCCAAGAGACCCAGTACTTC
few	TRBV7-2	TRBD2	TRBJ2-1	CASSLWLAGGPHEQFF	TGTGCCAGCAGCTTATGGCTAGCGGGGGGGCCACATGAGCAGTTCTTC
once	TRBV2	TRBD2	TRBJ2-1	CASSDWASGYNEQFF	TGTGCCAGCAGTGACTGGGCTAGCGGGTACAATGAGCAGTTCTTC
-	TRBV21-1	-	TRBJ2-5	CASSKLVIAPQETQYF	TGTGCCAGCAGCAAATTAGTTATAGCGCCCCAAGAGACCCAGTACTTC
-	TRBV12-5	TRBD1	TRBJ1-6	CASGDRVNSPLHF	TGTGCTAGTGGGGACAGGGTTAATTCACCCCTCCACTTT
-	TRBV11-2	-	TRBJ2-2	CASSLDRFTGELFF	TGTGCCAGCAGCTTAGATCGGTTCACCGGGGAGCTGTTTTTT
-	TRBV13	TRBD1	TRBJ1-2	CASSLDPGTVGYGYTF	TGTGCCAGCAGCTTAGATCCCGGGACAGTAGGATATGGCTACACCTTC
-	TRBV5-4	TRBD1	TRBJ1-1	CASSWGTGQHLEAFF	TGTGCCAGCAGCTGGGGGACAGGTCAGCATCTTGAAGCTTTCTTT
-	TRBV1	-	TRBJ2-3	CTSSQDEGDTQYF	TGCACCAGCAGCCAAGATGAGGGAGATACGCAGTATTTT
-	TRBV6-6	TRBD1	TRBJ1-2	CASSYSDRNYGYTF	TGTGCCAGCAGTTACTCGGACAGGAACTATGGCTACACCTTC
-	TRBV28	-	TRBJ1-5	CASSLCIGRPHQPQHF	TGTGCCAGCAGTTTATGCATCGGCAGGCCCCATCAGCCCCAGCATTTT
-	TRBV10-3	TRBD1	TRBJ1-6	CAISRFPRGLESPLHF	TGTGCCATCAGTCGTTTCCCAAGGGGGCTAGAATCACCCCTCCACTTT
large	TRBV28	TRBD2	TRBJ2-7	CASSLCLVGGRIAYEQYF	TGTGCCAGCAGTTTATGCTTAGTCGGCGGGAGAATCGCCTACGAGCAGTACTTC
-	TRBV6-4	TRBD2	TRBJ2-1	CASSTSSGAPLGEQFF	TGTGCCAGCAGTACTTCTAGCGGGGCCCCCCTGGGGGAGCAGTTCTTC
-	TRBV5-1	-	TRBJ2-7	CASSFGQGEAEQYF	TGCGCCAGCAGCTTTGGGCAGGGGGAGGCCGAGCAGTACTTC
-	TRBV19	-	TRBJ1-5	CASTVLGGQDQPQHF	TGTGCCAGTACCGTATTGGGGGGGCAGGATCAGCCCCAGCATTTT
-	TRBV30	TRBD2	TRBJ2-7	CAWWGGKYEQYF	TGTGCCTGGTGGGGGGGGAAGTACGAGCAGTACTTC
few	TRBV6-4	TRBD2	TRBJ2-1	CASSDVNPAGAFWNNEQFF	TGTGCCAGCAGTGACGTGAATCCAGCGGGGGCCTTTTGGAACAATGAGCAGTTCTTC
once	TRBV7-2	-	TRBJ2-5	CASSSLQETQYF	TGTGCCAGCAGCTCCCTCCAAGAGACCCAGTACTTC